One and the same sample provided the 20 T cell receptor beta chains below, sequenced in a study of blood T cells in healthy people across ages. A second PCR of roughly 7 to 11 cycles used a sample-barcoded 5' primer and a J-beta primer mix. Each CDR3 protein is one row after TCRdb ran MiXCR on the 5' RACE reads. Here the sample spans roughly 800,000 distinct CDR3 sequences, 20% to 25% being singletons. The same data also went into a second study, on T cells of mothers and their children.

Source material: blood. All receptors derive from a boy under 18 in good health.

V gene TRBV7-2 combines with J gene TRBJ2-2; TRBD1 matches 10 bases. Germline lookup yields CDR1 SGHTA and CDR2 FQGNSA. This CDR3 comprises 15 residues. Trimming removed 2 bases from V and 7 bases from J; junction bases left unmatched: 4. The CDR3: CASSLWGQGFGELFF. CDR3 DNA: TGTGCCAGCAGCTTATGGGGACAGGGGTTCGGGGAGCTGTTTTTT.

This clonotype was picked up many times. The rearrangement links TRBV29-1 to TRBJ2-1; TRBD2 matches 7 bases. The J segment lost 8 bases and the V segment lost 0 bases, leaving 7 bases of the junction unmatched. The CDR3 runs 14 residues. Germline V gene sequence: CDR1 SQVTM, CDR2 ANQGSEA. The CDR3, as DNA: TGCAGCGTTGAAGATCGGGGAGGGATGGATGAGCAGTTCTTC. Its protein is CSVEDRGGMDEQFF.

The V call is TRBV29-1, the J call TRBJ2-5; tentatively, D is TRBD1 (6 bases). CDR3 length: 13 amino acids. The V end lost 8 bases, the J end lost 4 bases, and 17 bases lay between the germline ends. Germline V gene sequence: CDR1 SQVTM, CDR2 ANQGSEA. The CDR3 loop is CSLIPDSRETQYF. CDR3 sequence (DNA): TGCAGCCTCATTCCGGACAGTCGAGAGACCCAGTACTTC.

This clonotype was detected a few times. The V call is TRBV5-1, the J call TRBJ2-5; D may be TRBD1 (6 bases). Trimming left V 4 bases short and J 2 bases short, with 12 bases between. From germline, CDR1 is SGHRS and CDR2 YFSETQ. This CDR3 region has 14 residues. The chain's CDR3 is CASSGRGGQETQYF. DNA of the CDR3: TGCGCCAGCAGCGGTAGAGGGGGTCAAGAGACCCAGTACTTC.

DNA for the CDR3: TGCAGTGCTAGAGATCCAGGGTCCCTTTGGAGCAATCAGCCCCAGCATTTT. Translation: CSARDPGSLWSNQPQHF. The V and J genes are TRBV20-1 and TRBJ1-5, with D possibly TRBD1 on 5 matching bases. The germline V gene has CDR1 DFQATT and CDR2 SNEGSKA (reference sequence). This CDR3 contains 17 residues. The V end lost 0 bases, the J end lost 1 base, and 16 bases lay between the germline ends.

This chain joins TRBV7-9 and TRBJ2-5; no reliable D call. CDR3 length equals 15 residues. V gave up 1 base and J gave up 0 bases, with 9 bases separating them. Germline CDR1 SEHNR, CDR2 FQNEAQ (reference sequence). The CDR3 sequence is CASSLDPDYQETQYF. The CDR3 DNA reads TGTGCCAGCAGCTTAGATCCCGACTACCAAGAGACCCAGTACTTC.

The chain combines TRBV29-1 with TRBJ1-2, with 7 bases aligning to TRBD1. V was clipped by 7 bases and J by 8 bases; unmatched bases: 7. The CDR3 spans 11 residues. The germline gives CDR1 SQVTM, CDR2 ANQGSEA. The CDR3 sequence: CSGDSDWGYTF. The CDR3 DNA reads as TGCAGCGGGGACAGCGATTGGGGCTACACCTTC.

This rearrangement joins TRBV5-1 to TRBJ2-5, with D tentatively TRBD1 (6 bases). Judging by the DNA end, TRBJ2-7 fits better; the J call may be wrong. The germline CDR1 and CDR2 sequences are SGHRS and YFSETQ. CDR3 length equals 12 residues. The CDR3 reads CASRTTGNEQYF. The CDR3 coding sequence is TGCGCCAGCAGAACCACAGGGAACGAGCAGTACTTC.

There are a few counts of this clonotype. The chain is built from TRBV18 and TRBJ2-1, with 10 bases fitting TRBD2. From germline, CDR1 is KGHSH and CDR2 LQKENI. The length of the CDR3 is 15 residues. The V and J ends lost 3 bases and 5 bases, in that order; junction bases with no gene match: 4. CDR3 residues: CASSPVLAGNNEQFF. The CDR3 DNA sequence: TGTGCCAGCTCACCGGTACTAGCGGGGAACAATGAGCAGTTCTTC.

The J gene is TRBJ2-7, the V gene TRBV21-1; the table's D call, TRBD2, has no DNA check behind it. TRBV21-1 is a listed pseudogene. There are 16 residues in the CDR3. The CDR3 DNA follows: TGTGCCAGCAGCAAAGCATGTGAGGGCAGCTCCTACGAGCAGTACTTC. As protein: CASSKACEGSSYEQYF.

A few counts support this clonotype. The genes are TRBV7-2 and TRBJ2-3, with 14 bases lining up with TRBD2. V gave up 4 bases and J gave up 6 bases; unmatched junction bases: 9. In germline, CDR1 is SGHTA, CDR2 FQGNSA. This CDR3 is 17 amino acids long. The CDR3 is CASSSRTSGRPPDTQYF. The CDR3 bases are TGTGCCAGCAGCTCCCGGACTAGCGGGAGGCCCCCGGATACGCAGTATTTT.

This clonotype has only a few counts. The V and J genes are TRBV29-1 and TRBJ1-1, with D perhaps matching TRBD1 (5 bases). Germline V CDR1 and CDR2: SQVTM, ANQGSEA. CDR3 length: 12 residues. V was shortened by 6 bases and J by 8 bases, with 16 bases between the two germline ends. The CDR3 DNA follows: TGCAGCGTCCCCCGGGGTCGGGGGGAAGCTTTCTTT. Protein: CSVPRGRGEAFF.

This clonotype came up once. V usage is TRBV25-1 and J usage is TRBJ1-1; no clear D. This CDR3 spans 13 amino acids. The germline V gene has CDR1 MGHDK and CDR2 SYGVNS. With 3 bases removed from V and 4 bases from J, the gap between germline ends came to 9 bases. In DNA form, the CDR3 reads TGTGCCAGCAGTGAGACTGAGGGCACTGAAGCTTTCTTT. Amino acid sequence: CASSETEGTEAFF.

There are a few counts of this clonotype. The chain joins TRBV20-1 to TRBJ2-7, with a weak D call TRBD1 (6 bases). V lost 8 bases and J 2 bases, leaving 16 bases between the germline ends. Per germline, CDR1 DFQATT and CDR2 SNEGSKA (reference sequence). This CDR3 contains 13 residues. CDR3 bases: TGCAGTTCCCCAGGGGTAACCCCCTACGAGCAGTACTTC. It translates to CSSPGVTPYEQYF.

The CDR3 bases are TGCAGCGTGGAACAGACAGGGGAAAACTATGGCTACACCTTC. Its translation is CSVEQTGENYGYTF. This chain links TRBV29-1 with TRBJ1-2; the match to TRBD1 covers 8 bases. The CDR3 consists of 14 residues. V lost 6 bases and J lost 2; bases outside the gene matches: 8. The germline V gene has CDR1 SQVTM and CDR2 ANQGSEA. The entire variable domain, with the rest obtained from reference TRBV29-1 and TRBJ1-2, is as follows: SAVISQKPSRDICQRGTSLTIQCQVDSQVTMMFWYRQQPGQSLTLIATANQGSEATYESGFVIDKFPISRPNLTFSTLTVSNMSPEDSSIYLCSVEQTGENYGYTFGSGTRLTVV.

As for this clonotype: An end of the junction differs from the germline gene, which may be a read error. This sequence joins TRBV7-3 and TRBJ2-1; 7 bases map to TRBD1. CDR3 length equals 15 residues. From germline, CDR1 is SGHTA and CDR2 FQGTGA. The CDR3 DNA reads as TGTGCCGGCAGCCCTCGGACAGGAGTCTACAATGAGCAGTTCTTC. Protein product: CAGSPRTGVYNEQFF.

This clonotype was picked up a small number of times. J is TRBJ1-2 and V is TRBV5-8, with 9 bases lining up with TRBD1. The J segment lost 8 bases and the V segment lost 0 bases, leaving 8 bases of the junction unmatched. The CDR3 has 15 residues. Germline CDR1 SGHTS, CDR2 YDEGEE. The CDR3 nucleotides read TGTGCCAGCAGCTTGGGCTATCGGACAGGGGACGGCTACACCTTC. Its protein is CASSLGYRTGDGYTF.

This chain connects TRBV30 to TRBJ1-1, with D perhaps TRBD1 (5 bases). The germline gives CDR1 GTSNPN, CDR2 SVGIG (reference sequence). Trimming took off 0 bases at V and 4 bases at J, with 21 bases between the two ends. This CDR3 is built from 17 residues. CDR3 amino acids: CAWSVGSRVGGSTEAFF. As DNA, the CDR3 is TGTGCCTGGAGTGTAGGGTCCAGGGTGGGTGGAAGCACTGAAGCTTTCTTT.

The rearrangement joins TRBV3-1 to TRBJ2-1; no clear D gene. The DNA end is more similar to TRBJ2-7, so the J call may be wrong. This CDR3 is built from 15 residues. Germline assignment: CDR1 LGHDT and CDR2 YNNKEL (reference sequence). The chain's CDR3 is CASSQDILMASEQYF. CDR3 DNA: TGTGCCAGCAGCCAAGATATATTAATGGCTTCCGAGCAGTACTTC.

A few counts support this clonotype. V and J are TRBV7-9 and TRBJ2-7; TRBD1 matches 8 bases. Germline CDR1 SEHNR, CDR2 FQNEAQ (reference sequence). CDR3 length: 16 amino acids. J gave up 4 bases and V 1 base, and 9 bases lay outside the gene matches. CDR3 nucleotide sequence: TGTGCCAGCAGCTTAGGACAGGGGCTCATGCGGTACGAGCAGTACTTC. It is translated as CASSLGQGLMRYEQYF.